The 24 T cell receptor beta chains listed next were all sequenced from one sample in a study of blood T cell repertoires in COVID-19 (dated by TCRdb to the early 2020s). The library came from the immunoSEQ multiplex PCR assay. This immuneACCESS table, as held by TCRdb, lists in-frame sequences with V and J called but not all clones. Of the missing ones, under half trace to an unresolved V gene in checked studies; the others have no known cause. The sample table holds roughly 70,000 clones, of which about 80% were seen once. Together, the top ten hold under 5% of the sample. Sequenced input: peripheral blood. These TCRs come from a woman aged 60 to 75 with acute or convalescent COVID-19.

The chain joins TRBV9 to TRBJ2-1; 13 bases fit TRBD2. Unmatched junction bases numbered 8, after V lost 4 bases and J lost 4 bases. The CDR3 extends over 17 amino acids. Germline-derived CDR1 and CDR2 are SGDLS and YYNGEE. CDR3 in amino acids: CASSTNPLAGGYNEQFF. CDR3 nucleotides: TGTGCCAGCAGCACAAACCCACTAGCGGGGGGGTACAATGAGCAGTTCTTC. Full variable domain (missing parts from reference TRBV9 and TRBJ2-1): DSGVTQTPKHLITATGQRVTLRCSPRSGDLSVYWYQQSLDQGLQFLIQYYNGEERAKGNILERFSAQQFPDLHSELNLSSLELGDSALYFCASSTNPLAGGYNEQFFGPGTRLTVL.

This rearrangement joins TRBV19 to TRBJ2-7, with TRBD1 identical over 8 bases. V dropped 5 bases and J dropped 0; count of bases not matched to a gene: 6. The CDR3 is 15 amino acids. Germline-derived CDR1 and CDR2 are LNHDA and SQIVND (reference sequence). The CDR3 sequence is CASSPDRVPSYEQYF. CDR3 nucleotides: TGTGCCAGTAGTCCGGACAGGGTCCCCTCCTACGAGCAGTACTTC.

This chain uses TRBV21-1 with TRBJ1-4; TRBD1, the table's D call, was not compared with the DNA. TRBV21-1 is an annotated pseudogene. CDR3 size: 15 residues. This CDR3 is CASSKGDREGEKLFF. The CDR3 coding sequence is TGTGCCAGCAGCAAAGGGGACAGGGAGGGTGAAAAACTGTTTTTT.

The chain employs TRBV5-1 and TRBJ1-6; D remains unclear. Germline V gives CDR1 SGHRS, CDR2 YFSETQ. V lost 4 bases and J 7 bases, leaving 12 bases between the germline ends. This CDR3 is 14 amino acids long. CDR3: CASSPDNANSPLHF. The CDR3, as DNA: TGCGCCAGCAGCCCAGACAACGCGAATTCACCCCTCCACTTT.

The chain employs TRBV11-2 and TRBJ2-1, with 8 bases lining up with TRBD2. The V and J ends lost 0 bases and 9 bases, in that order; junction bases with no gene match: 1. The CDR3 sequence is 13 residues long. The germline gives CDR1 SGHAT, CDR2 FQNNGV. CDR3 coding DNA: TGTGCCAGCAGCTTAGAACTAGCGGCTGAGCAGTTCTTC. Protein: CASSLELAAEQFF.

The chain uses TRBV6-5 and TRBJ1-5; 9 bases are a match to TRBD1. This CDR3 is 15 amino acids long. Per germline, CDR1 MNHEY and CDR2 SVGAGI. Trimming at V came to 6 bases and at J to 3 bases, leaving 6 bases not matched to a gene. CDR3 nucleotide sequence: TGTGCCAGCAGAAAGACAGGGGGAAACAATCAGCCCCAGCATTTT. Translating it yields CASRKTGGNNQPQHF.

The V gene is TRBV6-5, the J gene TRBJ1-5; possible D gene TRBD1, 6 bases. V was clipped by 4 bases and J by 6 bases, with 16 bases between them. The CDR3 runs 15 residues. The V gene's germline CDR1 is MNHEY and CDR2 SVGAGI. DNA for the CDR3: TGTGCCAGCAGTTCGACAGGATACCTCGGTCAGCCCCAGCATTTT. Translating it yields CASSSTGYLGQPQHF.

V usage is TRBV19 and J usage is TRBJ2-2; the D is unclear. The V end was cut by 4 bases, the J end by 8 bases, with 5 bases between. CDR1 is LNHDA, CDR2 SQIVND, per germline (reference sequence). This CDR3 spans 11 amino acids. CDR3 DNA sequence: TGTGCCAGTAGTAACCAGGGGGAGCTGTTTTTT. It is translated as CASSNQGELFF.

The rearrangement uses TRBV3-1 (or the pseudogene TRBV3-2) and TRBJ2-1; no clear D gene. The germline CDR1 and CDR2 sequences are LGHDT and YNNKEL (reference sequence). The length of the CDR3 is 11 residues. V gave up 1 base and J gave up 15 bases, with 10 bases separating them. The CDR3 DNA is TGTGCCAGCAGCCAAGGCGGAGTTCCGTTCTTC. This gives the protein CASSQGGVPFF.

This rearrangement joins TRBV4-1 to TRBJ2-2, with D perhaps TRBD1 (5 bases). The germline V gene has CDR1 MGHRA and CDR2 YSYEKL. Trimming cost V 0 bases and J 1 base, with 18 bases left between them. This CDR3 contains 19 residues. In DNA form, the CDR3 reads TGCGCCAGCAGCCAAGATCCACGGCAGGGTACCCGGAACACCGGGGAGCTGTTTTTT. It is translated as CASSQDPRQGTRNTGELFF.

The chain recombines TRBV7-8 with TRBJ1-6; 8 bases match TRBD1. Trimming at V came to 5 bases and at J to 6 bases, leaving 6 bases not matched to a gene. CDR1 is SGHVS and CDR2 is FQNEAQ in the germline V gene. CDR3 size: 15 residues. The CDR3 DNA follows: TGTGCCAGCAGCCCCCCCCAGGGGGCTAATTCACCCCTCCACTTT. It is translated as CASSPPQGANSPLHF.

The chain has TRBV19 and TRBJ2-3; 10 bases map to TRBD1. The germline V gene encodes CDR1 LNHDA and CDR2 SQIVND (reference sequence). The CDR3 sequence is 14 residues long. J was trimmed by 6 bases and V by 7 bases; bases with no gene match: 7. CDR3 nucleotides: TGTGCCAGTACCTTGACAGGGGGCTCGGATACGCAGTATTTT. Residues: CASTLTGGSDTQYF. The full variable domain, completed using reference TRBV19 and TRBJ2-3, is DGGITQSPKYLFRKEGQNVTLSCEQNLNHDAMYWYRQDPGQGLRLIYYSQIVNDFQKGDIAEGYSVSREKKESFPLTVTSAQKNPTAFYLCASTLTGGSDTQYFGPGTRLTVL.

V gene TRBV11-2 combines with J gene TRBJ1-2; D unresolved. Germline lookup yields CDR1 SGHAT and CDR2 FQNNGV. V lost 2 bases and J 0 bases, leaving 7 bases between the germline ends. This CDR3 is built from 14 residues. The DNA for the CDR3 is TGTGCCAGCAGCTTACAGCTAGCTAACTATGGCTACACCTTC. It specifies CASSLQLANYGYTF.

The V call is TRBV15, the J call TRBJ2-3; TRBD2 agrees at 11 bases. Trimming cost V 3 bases and J 1 base; bases outside gene matches: 3. The CDR3 has 16 amino acids. Germline loops: CDR1 LNHNV, CDR2 YYDKDF (reference sequence). This CDR3 reads CATSSALAGGTDTQYF. CDR3 nucleotide sequence: TGTGCCACCAGCAGTGCACTAGCGGGGGGCACAGATACGCAGTATTTT.

J is TRBJ2-1 and V is TRBV9; 8 bases are shared with TRBD1. CDR1 SGDLS and CDR2 YYNGEE come from the germline V gene. V was clipped by 0 bases and J by 0 bases; unmatched bases: 2. The CDR3 runs 16 residues. The DNA for the CDR3 is TGTGCCAGCAGCGTAGCAGGGGGCCTCTCCTACAATGAGCAGTTCTTC. Protein sequence: CASSVAGGLSYNEQFF.

CDR3 coding DNA: TGTGCCAGCAGGGCCGAAGTGAACACTGAAGCTTTCTTT. Encoded protein: CASRAEVNTEAFF. The gene calls are TRBV2 and TRBJ1-1; D gene uncertain. The V gene lost 6 bases and the J gene lost 0 bases, with 8 bases spanning the gap. The CDR3 spans 13 residues. Germline V lookup: CDR1 SNHLY, CDR2 FYNNEI.

On this clone itself: Other nucleotide sequences in the sample specify the same CDR3. The genes are TRBV27 and TRBJ2-1; the D gene is possibly TRBD2 (6 bases). This CDR3 region has 15 residues. Looked up from germline, CDR1 is MNHEY and CDR2 is SMNVEV (reference sequence). Trimming took off 0 bases at V and 0 bases at J, with 6 bases between the two ends. This CDR3 is CASSLSRGSYNEQFF. Here the CDR3 DNA reads TGTGCCAGCAGTTTATCGCGGGGCTCCTACAATGAGCAGTTCTTC.

V is TRBV5-1 and J is TRBJ1-1, with TRBD1 matching 7 bases. Germline CDR1 reads SGHRS; CDR2 reads YFSETQ. This CDR3 region has 16 residues. The junction had 9 bases not matched to a gene; V was cut back by 4 bases and J by 0 bases. The CDR3 loop reads CASSVTGATMNTEAFF. In nucleotides, the CDR3 is TGCGCCAGCAGCGTTACAGGGGCCACTATGAACACTGAAGCTTTCTTT.

The gene calls are TRBV7-3 and TRBJ1-2, with a tentative D call TRBD1 (6 bases). The germline gives CDR1 SGHTA, CDR2 FQGTGA. V was clipped by 5 bases and J by 1 base, with 17 bases between them. CDR3 length: 16 residues. In DNA, the CDR3 is TGTGCCAGCAGCCTTAGTACAGGGATCGATAACTATGGCTACACCTTC. Its translation: CASSLSTGIDNYGYTF. The complete variable domain, with remaining parts taken from reference TRBV7-3 and TRBJ1-2, reads GAGVSQTPSNKVTEKGKYVELRCDPISGHTALYWYRQSLGQGPEFLIYFQGTGAADDSGLPNDRFFAVRPEGSVSTLKIQRTERGDSAVYLCASSLSTGIDNYGYTFGSGTRLTVV.

The chain carries TRBV14 and TRBJ1-1; 8 bases are a match to TRBD1. The V and J ends lost 4 bases and 5 bases, in that order; junction bases with no gene match: 9. In germline, CDR1 is SGHDN, CDR2 FVKESK. The CDR3 contains 15 residues. CDR3 in DNA: TGTGCCAGCAGCCCTCCCGGGACAGGAGGGACTGAAGCTTTCTTT. It yields the protein CASSPPGTGGTEAFF.

Here the CDR3 DNA reads TGTGCCAGCTCGACTGGACAGGGTACTGAAGCTTTCTTT. It specifies CASSTGQGTEAFF. This chain joins TRBV18 and TRBJ1-1; 8 nucleotides line up with TRBD1. There are 13 residues in the CDR3. Germline V gene lookup returns CDR1 KGHSH and CDR2 LQKENI. J lost 5 bases, V lost 6 bases, and 5 bases had no gene match.

The chain links TRBV9 to TRBJ2-3; 10 bases line up with TRBD2. The CDR3 totals 14 residues. The germline CDR1 and CDR2 sequences are SGDLS and YYNGEE. J lost 2 bases, V lost 6 bases, and 3 bases had no gene match. The CDR3 here is CASKRGGYTDTQYF. CDR3 nucleotide sequence: TGTGCCAGCAAGCGGGGGGGATACACAGATACGCAGTATTTT.

V and J are TRBV12-5 and TRBJ2-3; D not resolved. The CDR3 sequence is 12 residues long. Germline CDR1 and CDR2: LGHNT and FRNRAP. The ends were cut back, 3 bases at V and 2 bases at J, with 3 bases in the middle. The CDR3 loop is CASGLHTDTQYF. In DNA form, the CDR3 reads TGTGCTAGTGGTTTACACACAGATACGCAGTATTTT. Based on the CDR3 plus reference TRBV12-5 and TRBJ2-3, the full variable domain is DARVTQTPRHKVTEMGQEVTMRCQPILGHNTVFWYRQTMMQGLELLAYFRNRAPLDDSGMPKDRFSAEMPDATLATLKIQPSEPRDSAVYFCASGLHTDTQYFGPGTRLTVL.

This clone turned up a few times. The chain uses TRBV6-1 and TRBJ2-7; weak D call: TRBD2 (6 bases). CDR3 length: 16 amino acids. Trimming left V 1 base short and J 3 bases short, with 16 bases between. Germline V gene lookup returns CDR1 MNHNS and CDR2 SASEGT. Here the CDR3 reads CASSEEAYGSYYEQYF. The CDR3 bases are TGTGCCAGCAGTGAAGAGGCCTACGGGAGTTACTACGAGCAGTACTTC.